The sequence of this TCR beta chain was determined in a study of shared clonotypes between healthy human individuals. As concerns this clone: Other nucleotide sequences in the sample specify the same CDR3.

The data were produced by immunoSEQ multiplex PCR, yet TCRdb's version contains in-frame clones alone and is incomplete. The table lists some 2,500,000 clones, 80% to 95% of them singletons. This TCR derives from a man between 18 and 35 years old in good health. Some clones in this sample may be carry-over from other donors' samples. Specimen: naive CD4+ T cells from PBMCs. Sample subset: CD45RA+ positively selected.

The CDR3: CASSPNNEKLFF. The DNA of the CDR3 is TGTGCCAGCTCACCAAATAATGAAAAACTGTTTTTT. The rearrangement joins TRBV18 to TRBJ1-4; D is undetermined. The V end was cut by 2 bases, the J end by 4 bases, with 2 bases between. CDR3 size: 12 residues. Germline values: CDR1 KGHSH, CDR2 LQKENI.